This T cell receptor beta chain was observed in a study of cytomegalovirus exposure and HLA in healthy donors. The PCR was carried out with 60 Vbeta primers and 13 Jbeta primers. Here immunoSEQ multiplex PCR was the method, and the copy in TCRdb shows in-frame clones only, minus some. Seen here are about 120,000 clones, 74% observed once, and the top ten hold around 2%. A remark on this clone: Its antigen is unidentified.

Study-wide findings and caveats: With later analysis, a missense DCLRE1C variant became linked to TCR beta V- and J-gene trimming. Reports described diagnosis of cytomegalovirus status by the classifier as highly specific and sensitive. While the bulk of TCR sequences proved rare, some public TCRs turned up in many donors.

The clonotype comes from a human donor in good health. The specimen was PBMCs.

The CDR3 sequence is CASRGQGVGEQFF. CDR3 sequence (DNA): TGTGCCAGCAGGGGACAGGGGGTTGGTGAGCAGTTCTTC. The chain links TRBV6-1 to TRBJ2-1; the match to TRBD1 covers 11 bases. The CDR3 has 13 residues. Trimming at V came to 6 bases and at J to 9 bases, leaving 4 bases not matched to a gene. Per the germline V gene, CDR1 is MNHNS and CDR2 is SASEGT.